Below, 18 T cell receptor beta chains from the same sample are listed, as sequenced in a study of blood T cells in healthy people across ages. A second PCR, run for about 7 to 12 cycles, used a sample-barcoded 5' primer plus a J-beta primer mix. MiXCR, applied by TCRdb to the 5' RACE reads, yields one record per CDR3 protein. The sample records around 1,800,000 distinct CDR3 sequences, 39% being singletons. The material sequenced was blood. These TCRs come from a human donor in good health.

There are a few counts of this clonotype. This chain uses TRBV6-2 or TRBV6-3 with TRBJ2-7; TRBD1 matches at 7 bases. The length of the CDR3 is 16 residues. V shed 6 bases, J shed 0 bases, and the junction held 11 bases outside the gene matches. Per germline, CDR1 MNHEY and CDR2 SVGEGT. For the CDR3, the DNA is TGTGCCAGCAGGCGGACAGGTCCTAAGATCTCCTACGAGCAGTACTTC. Translation gives CASRRTGPKISYEQYF.

The chain recombines TRBV7-8 with TRBJ2-3; 8 bases map to TRBD1. The CDR3 consists of 16 residues. After removal of 5 bases from V and 0 bases from J, the junction contained 7 bases not matched to a gene. Germline V gene data show CDR1 as SGHVS and CDR2 as FQNEAQ. For the CDR3, the DNA is TGTGCCAGCAGCCATTATGGACAGGGTAGCACAGATACGCAGTATTTT. Its protein is CASSHYGQGSTDTQYF.

This clonotype was seen more than once but under ten times. The J gene is TRBJ2-3, the V gene TRBV6-2 or TRBV6-3; D is perhaps TRBD1 (6 bases). Trimming cost V 6 bases and J 3 bases, with 13 bases left between them. Per germline, CDR1 MNHEY and CDR2 SVGEGT. The CDR3 covers 14 residues. The CDR3 spells CASSQGFETDTQYF. DNA of the CDR3: TGTGCCAGCAGCCAGGGGTTTGAAACAGATACGCAGTATTTT.

This clonotype was seen more than once but under ten times. This CDR3 reads CASSQGLAKTQETQYF. CDR3 DNA sequence: TGCGCCAGCAGCCAAGGACTAGCCAAGACTCAAGAGACCCAGTACTTC. This rearrangement joins TRBV4-1 to TRBJ2-5; 7 bases are shared with TRBD2. J was trimmed by 2 bases and V by 1 base; bases with no gene match: 7. CDR1 MGHRA and CDR2 YSYEKL come from the germline V gene. The CDR3 contains 16 residues.

V is TRBV16 and J is TRBJ2-1, with D tentatively TRBD2 (5 bases). This CDR3 region has 13 residues. The germline gives CDR1 KGHSY, CDR2 FQNENV. V was shortened by 1 base and J by 10 bases, with 11 bases between the two germline ends. CDR3 DNA sequence: TGTGCCAGCAGCCAATTGGAAGCGGACGAGCAGTTCTTC. Residues: CASSQLEADEQFF.

Of note for this clonotype: The junction departs from the called germline gene at one end, perhaps through a read error. This rearrangement joins TRBV27 to TRBJ2-4; D is tentatively TRBD1 or TRBD2 (5 bases each). The J call may not be correct, given that the DNA end is closer to TRBJ2-7. The V gene's germline CDR1 is MNHEY and CDR2 SMNVEV (reference sequence). The CDR3 consists of 15 residues. CDR3 loop: CAGSLGRAGTYEQYF. As DNA, the CDR3 is TGTGCCGGCAGTTTGGGGCGGGCAGGCACCTACGAGCAGTACTTC.

The V call is TRBV20-1, the J call TRBJ2-1; tentatively, D is TRBD2 (5 bases). Trimming cost V 7 bases and J 7 bases, with 17 bases left between them. This CDR3 region has 13 residues. Looked up from germline, CDR1 is DFQATT and CDR2 is SNEGSKA (reference sequence). CDR3 sequence reads: CSVPGIVVNEQFF. The CDR3 nucleotides read TGCAGTGTCCCGGGGATTGTTGTGAATGAGCAGTTCTTC.

The chain links TRBV6-1 to TRBJ1-2; maybe TRBD1 (5 bases). The CDR3 is made up of 15 amino acids. Per the germline V gene, CDR1 is MNHNS and CDR2 is SASEGT. Trimming stripped 2 bases from V and 7 bases from J, with 17 bases between. The CDR3 here is CASSEWGPTAGGYTF. DNA for the CDR3: TGTGCCAGCAGTGAATGGGGACCTACAGCGGGTGGCTACACCTTC.

The chain combines TRBV27 with TRBJ1-5; a weak D match, TRBD1 (5 bases). CDR1 is MNHEY, CDR2 SMNVEV, per germline (reference sequence). The CDR3 has 14 amino acids. Trimming removed 4 bases at V and 7 bases at J, with 14 bases between. The CDR3 sequence: CASSSTLRGQPQHF. CDR3 nucleotides: TGTGCCAGCAGTTCCACACTCCGGGGGCAGCCCCAGCATTTT.

This clonotype was seen ten or more times. This chain connects TRBV5-5 to TRBJ2-4; 7 nucleotides match TRBD1. In germline, CDR1 is SGHKS, CDR2 YYEKEE (reference sequence). The CDR3 covers 14 residues. V shed 3 bases and J 3 bases; nucleotides not matched to a gene: 3. CDR3 amino acids: CASSSGTVKNIQYF. CDR3 in DNA: TGTGCCAGCAGCTCCGGGACAGTCAAAAACATTCAGTACTTC.

The V gene is TRBV7-2, the J gene TRBJ1-4, with D perhaps matching TRBD1 (5 bases). Trimming left V 3 bases short and J 14 bases short, with 16 bases between. This CDR3 is built from 13 residues. Germline-derived CDR1 and CDR2 are SGHTA and FQGNSA. The CDR3: CASSFPSLRGLFF. In DNA, the CDR3 is TGTGCCAGCAGCTTCCCGTCCCTCCGGGGGCTGTTTTTT.

This clonotype was detected a few times. This chain joins TRBV4-3 and TRBJ2-5; 8 bases match TRBD2. Germline CDR1 is LGHNA and CDR2 is YSLEER. The ends lost 1 base at V and 3 bases at J; junction bases unmatched: 4. The CDR3 extends over 15 amino acids. CDR3: CASSQGQLAEETQYF. The CDR3, as DNA: TGCGCCAGCAGCCAAGGTCAACTAGCGGAAGAGACCCAGTACTTC.

The sample holds a few counts of this clonotype. The chain employs TRBV18 and TRBJ2-1; D unresolved. Germline CDR1 and CDR2: KGHSH and LQKENI. The CDR3 loop spans 11 amino acids. Between the trimmed V and J ends, which lost 6 bases and 9 bases, there was a span of 9 bases. The CDR3 region has the DNA TGTGCCAGCTCGTCCAATACTGAGCAGTTCTTC. It codes for CASSSNTEQFF.

This clonotype was recorded once. This chain joins TRBV7-9 and TRBJ2-7; 7 bases are shared with TRBD1. Germline V CDR1 and CDR2: SEHNR, FQNEAQ (reference sequence). The trim removed 5 bases at V and 2 bases at J, leaving 12 bases unmatched. This CDR3 is 16 amino acids long. The CDR3: CASSLRTGPVPYEQYF. The DNA for the CDR3 is TGTGCCAGCAGCCTACGGACAGGACCAGTTCCCTACGAGCAGTACTTC.

CDR3 sequence: CASSLGPGSNRDTEAFF. Here the CDR3 DNA reads TGCGCCAGCAGCTTGGGGCCGGGGTCGAATAGGGACACTGAAGCTTTCTTT. This chain uses TRBV5-1 with TRBJ1-1; no definite D call. Germline loops: CDR1 SGHRS, CDR2 YFSETQ. The V end was cut by 0 bases, the J end by 3 bases, with 18 bases between. CDR3 size: 17 residues.

V and J are TRBV20-1 and TRBJ1-2; D possibly corresponds to TRBD1 (5 bases). V lost 3 bases, J lost 3 bases, and 11 bases lay in between. Germline V CDR1 and CDR2: DFQATT, SNEGSKA (reference sequence). The CDR3 loop spans 13 amino acids. CDR3 DNA: TGCAGTGCTAGTAGACAGATCGACTATGGCTACACCTTC. Translating gives CSASRQIDYGYTF.

V gene TRBV7-2 combines with J gene TRBJ1-1, with a possible D match to TRBD1 (6 bases). CDR3 length: 14 amino acids. Germline V gene sequence: CDR1 SGHTA, CDR2 FQGNSA. V lost 4 bases to trimming and J lost 6 bases, with 15 bases between them. CDR3 coding DNA: TGTGCCAGCAGCTGCCGAAGGGCAGGGGCTGAAGCTTTCTTT. It specifies CASSCRRAGAEAFF.

Only a few counts were recorded for this clonotype. An end of the junction differs from the germline gene, which may be a read error. The CDR3 sequence is CTSSLDRVQADTQYF. The CDR3, as DNA: TGTACCAGCAGCTTAGATCGGGTCCAAGCGGATACGCAGTATTTT. The chain is built from TRBV11-2 and TRBJ2-3; D unresolved. The CDR3 runs 15 residues. CDR1 is SGHAT, CDR2 FQNNGV, per germline.